The 26 T cell receptor beta chains below were found in one sample sequenced in a study of beta chain features in type 1 diabetes. Expressed TCRB transcripts were sequenced because the entire RNA isolate underwent reverse transcription. Libraries were prepared by immunoSEQ multiplex PCR; TCRdb keeps only in-frame clonotypes and omits some of them. The sample has a few hundred thousand clones, 14% seen once. The sequenced material came from central memory CD4+ T cells from blood. These TCRs come from a man in his thirties or forties in good health.

V and J are TRBV11-2 and TRBJ2-3, with TRBD2 matching 8 bases. The germline V gene encodes CDR1 SGHAT and CDR2 FQNNGV. This CDR3 region has 13 residues. With 8 bases clipped from V and 9 bases from J, the junction kept 10 bases outside the gene matches. The CDR3 spells CASGTSPGVTQYF. The CDR3 DNA follows: TGTGCCAGCGGGACTAGTCCCGGAGTCACGCAGTATTTT.

This clone was recorded a few times. The CDR3 sequence: CASSESGGLGTDTQYF. CDR3 DNA sequence: TGCGCCAGCAGTGAGTCGGGGGGATTGGGCACAGATACGCAGTATTTT. The gene calls are TRBV10-2 and TRBJ2-3, with D maybe TRBD2 (6 bases). Looked up from germline, CDR1 is WSHSY and CDR2 is SAAADI. The CDR3 contains 16 residues. V was trimmed by 0 bases and J by 1 base, leaving 11 bases between them.

With respect to this clone: One junction end does not reproduce the germline sequence, and a read error may be involved. The rearrangement links TRBV10-3 to TRBJ2-3; 9 nucleotides match TRBD2. The V gene's germline CDR1 is ENHRY and CDR2 SYGVKD. This CDR3 has 14 amino acids. CDR3 region: CASSASGGMDTQYF. The CDR3 DNA is TGTGCCAGCAGTGCCAGCGGGGGGATGGATACGCAGTATTTT.

There are a few counts of this clone. The chain carries TRBV5-4 and TRBJ2-7; D unresolved. Trimming removed 4 bases from V and 6 bases from J, with 14 bases in between. This CDR3 region has 13 residues. Germline V gene data show CDR1 as SGHNT and CDR2 as YYREEE (reference sequence). DNA for the CDR3: TGTGCCAGCAGCCAGTCCCCACTTACCGAGCAGTACTTC. Translating it yields CASSQSPLTEQYF.

The rearrangement uses TRBV7-7 and TRBJ2-5; D is possibly TRBD1 (5 bases). Trimming stripped 5 bases from V and 3 bases from J, with 10 bases between. Per the germline V gene, CDR1 is SSHAT and CDR2 is FNYEAQ (reference sequence). The CDR3 covers 13 residues. In nucleotides, the CDR3 is TGTGCCAGCAGCCTAAGACAGAAAGAGACCCAGTACTTC. Translation: CASSLRQKETQYF.

The table lists this clone with a few counts. The DNA for the CDR3 is TGTGCCAGCAGTAGGGACAGGGATCAGCCCCAGCATTTT. It encodes CASSRDRDQPQHF. The chain recombines TRBV6-6 with TRBJ1-5; 9 bases match TRBD1. This CDR3 comprises 13 residues. Losses at the gene ends were 5 bases for V and 5 bases for J; bases not matched to a gene: 1. CDR1 is MNHNY and CDR2 is SVGAGI in the germline V gene (reference sequence).

This clone was seen a handful of times. The rearrangement joins TRBV2 to TRBJ1-2, with a possible D match to TRBD1 (5 bases). There are 14 residues in the CDR3. Germline assignment: CDR1 SNHLY and CDR2 FYNNEI. V lost 5 bases and J lost 8, with 18 bases in between. CDR3 protein: CASSPGDPGEGYTF. CDR3 coding DNA: TGTGCCAGCAGTCCCGGGGACCCGGGTGAGGGCTACACCTTC.

This clone was picked up a small number of times. CDR3 nucleotide sequence: TGCGCCAGCAGCCAAGTCCTGGGGGCGGGGGAGCAGTTCTTC. It yields the protein CASSQVLGAGEQFF. This chain connects TRBV4-3 to TRBJ2-1; D may match TRBD1 or TRBD2 (6 bases each). In germline, CDR1 is LGHNA, CDR2 YSLEER. Trimming stripped 1 base from V and 10 bases from J, with 14 bases between. There are 14 residues in the CDR3.

This clone was found a few times. J is TRBJ2-1 and V is TRBV19; D gene uncertain. CDR1 LNHDA and CDR2 SQIVND come from the germline V gene (reference sequence). The CDR3 covers 15 residues. Trimming removed 0 bases at V and 4 bases at J, with 10 bases between. CDR3 amino acids: CASSIEGFGYNEQFF. As DNA, the CDR3 is TGTGCCAGTAGTATAGAGGGGTTTGGGTACAATGAGCAGTTCTTC.

The rearrangement joins TRBV11-2 to TRBJ2-5; TRBD1 is a possible D gene (6 bases). CDR3 length: 17 residues. The germline V gene has CDR1 SGHAT and CDR2 FQNNGV. Trimming pared 5 bases from V and 5 bases from J, leaving 24 bases between. In DNA, the CDR3 is TGTGCCAGCAGCCGATCTGGTAGGAGACAGGCCGGGGAGACCCAGTACTTC. Translation gives CASSRSGRRQAGETQYF.

This clone was seen a few times. The chain carries TRBV29-1 and TRBJ2-5; no clear D gene. This CDR3 spans 12 amino acids. The V gene's germline CDR1 is SQVTM and CDR2 ANQGSEA. The V and J ends lost 7 bases and 5 bases respectively, with 14 bases between them. The CDR3 coding sequence is TGCAGCGCTCTCCCGTGGGGTGAGACCCAGTACTTC. Its translation: CSALPWGETQYF.

The chain employs TRBV7-9 and TRBJ2-3; 9 bases are shared with TRBD2. The CDR3 contains 14 residues. J was trimmed by 3 bases and V by 3 bases; bases with no gene match: 1. Germline V gene data show CDR1 as SEHNR and CDR2 as FQNEAQ (reference sequence). The CDR3 nucleotides are TGTGCCAGCAGCTTGACTAGCGGAACAGATACGCAGTATTTT. This encodes CASSLTSGTDTQYF.

The rearrangement links TRBV4-3 to TRBJ2-7; tentative D call: TRBD2 (5 bases). Trimming shortened V by 3 bases and J by 0 bases, and 12 bases separated the two germline ends. The CDR3 runs to 15 residues. CDR1 and CDR2 from the germline V gene are LGHNA and YSLEER. The CDR3 reads CASSQLRRSSYEQYV. The CDR3 DNA is TGCGCCAGCAGCCAGCTTAGGAGGAGCTCCTACGAGCAGTACGTC.

The sample holds a few counts of this clone. The chain employs TRBV4-1 and TRBJ1-6; possibly TRBD1 for D (6 bases). CDR1 MGHRA and CDR2 YSYEKL come from the germline V gene. V was trimmed by 0 bases and J by 6 bases, leaving 12 bases between them. The CDR3 totals 16 residues. The CDR3 spells CASSQDPGVGNSPLHF. The CDR3 coding sequence is TGCGCCAGCAGCCAAGATCCAGGGGTTGGTAATTCACCCCTCCACTTT.

This clone was counted many times. Relative to the germline gene, one junction end is altered; a read error may explain this. CDR3 protein: CASRHGSGEFYNEQFF. CDR3 nucleotide sequence: TGTGCCAGCCGCCACGGGTCGGGGGAATTTTACAATGAGCAGTTCTTC. The rearrangement uses TRBV14 and TRBJ2-1; tentatively, D is TRBD2 (6 bases). CDR3 length equals 16 residues. Germline assignment: CDR1 SGHDN and CDR2 FVKESK.

The gene calls are TRBV27 and TRBJ2-3, with TRBD1 as a possible D gene (6 bases). The germline V gene encodes CDR1 MNHEY and CDR2 SMNVEV (reference sequence). Trimming shortened V by 5 bases and J by 2 bases, and 23 bases separated the two germline ends. The CDR3 is made up of 18 amino acids. CDR3 DNA sequence: TGTGCCAGCAGTGGGCCAAGGGGTCGGACAGATAACACAGATACGCAGTATTTT. It is translated as CASSGPRGRTDNTDTQYF.

This clone was counted ten times or more. The V call is TRBV23-1, the J call TRBJ2-7; D perhaps matches TRBD1 (6 bases). TRBV23-1 is flagged as an ORF with uncertain function. The germline V and J ends were trimmed by 6 bases and 6 bases, with 18 bases remaining between them. The CDR3 is 14 amino acids. The CDR3 is CASSINRDITEQYV. In nucleotides, the CDR3 is TGCGCCAGCAGCATCAACCGGGACATCACCGAGCAGTACGTC.

There are a few counts of this clone. The rearrangement uses TRBV5-6 and TRBJ2-5; possible D gene TRBD1, 5 bases. Germline V lookup: CDR1 SGHDT, CDR2 YYEEEE. Trimming took off 1 base at V and 4 bases at J, with 11 bases between the two ends. The CDR3 loop spans 14 amino acids. The CDR3 bases are TGTGCCAGCAGCTTGATGCAGGGATCAGAGACCCAGTACTTC. Translation: CASSLMQGSETQYF.

The chain joins TRBV5-4 to TRBJ1-3, with D unresolved. Germline V gene data show CDR1 as SGHNT and CDR2 as YYREEE (reference sequence). Trimming removed 0 bases from V and 0 bases from J, with 7 bases in between. The length of the CDR3 is 15 residues. The CDR3 region is CASSLALSSGNTIYF. DNA of the CDR3: TGTGCCAGCAGCTTGGCTCTGAGCTCTGGAAACACCATATATTTT.

V is TRBV19 and J is TRBJ2-3; tentatively, D is TRBD1 (6 bases). Per the germline V gene, CDR1 is LNHDA and CDR2 is SQIVND (reference sequence). The CDR3 totals 16 residues. V was cut by 6 bases and J by 6 bases, with 22 bases left in between. The CDR3 sequence is CASRPSRGIKGDTQYF. DNA of the CDR3: TGTGCCAGTAGACCGTCCAGGGGAATTAAAGGGGATACGCAGTATTTT.

The chain combines TRBV11-2 with TRBJ2-5; a weak D match, TRBD2 (5 bases). V was clipped by 1 base and J by 2 bases, with 14 bases between them. The CDR3 totals 16 residues. Germline values: CDR1 SGHAT, CDR2 FQNNGV. Here the CDR3 DNA reads TGTGCCAGCAGCTTAGTACTAGGCGCGTCTCAAGAGACCCAGTACTTC. As protein: CASSLVLGASQETQYF.

This clone was recorded a few times. Compared with germline, one end of the junction differs, possibly owing to a read error. The CDR3 sequence is CASSLTREGLIF. The CDR3 nucleotides read TGTGCCAGCAGTTTAACTCGGGAGGGCCTGATCTTC. The chain recombines TRBV28 with TRBJ2-1, with 8 bases matching TRBD2. The CDR3 loop spans 12 amino acids. From germline, CDR1 is MDHEN and CDR2 SYDVKM.

J is TRBJ1-5 and V is TRBV7-2; D gene uncertain. The V end was cut by 1 base, the J end by 0 bases, with 4 bases between. CDR3 length: 14 amino acids. Germline CDR1 SGHTA, CDR2 FQGNSA. CDR3 sequence reads: CASSLGNSNQPQHF. CDR3 nucleotides: TGTGCCAGCAGCTTAGGGAATAGCAATCAGCCCCAGCATTTT.

The rearrangement joins TRBV21-1 to TRBJ2-7; the table gives TRBD2 as D, unverified against the DNA. TRBV21-1 is assigned pseudogene status. The CDR3 spans 14 residues. The CDR3 loop reads CASSPRDYQYEQYV. For the CDR3, the DNA is TGTGCCAGCAGCCCACGGGACTACCAATACGAGCAGTACGTC.

This clone has a handful of counts. This sequence joins TRBV11-2 and TRBJ2-3; tentatively, D is TRBD1 (6 bases). The CDR3 loop spans 14 amino acids. Looked up from germline, CDR1 is SGHAT and CDR2 is FQNNGV. V was clipped by 3 bases and J by 10 bases, with 17 bases between them. CDR3 sequence: CASSFDRSMLAQYF. Here the CDR3 DNA reads TGTGCCAGCAGCTTCGACAGGAGCATGCTCGCGCAGTATTTT.

This chain links TRBV15 with TRBJ1-2, with D unresolved. The V end was cut by 0 bases, the J end by 6 bases, with 11 bases between. The V gene's germline CDR1 is LNHNV and CDR2 YYDKDF (reference sequence). The CDR3 runs 14 residues. DNA for the CDR3: TGTGCCACCAGCAGAGATTTCGGGGTGGATGGCTACACCTTC. Its protein is CATSRDFGVDGYTF.